The present entry profiles one T cell receptor beta chain with its context. The antigen is unknown. The junction departs from the called germline gene at one end, perhaps through a read error. Clinical symptoms, serum thyroxine, TRAb, thyroid ultrasound and orbital computed tomography were relied on for diagnosis. Germline assignment: CDR1 SEHNR and CDR2 FQNEAQ (reference sequence). CDR3 length: 13 amino acids. This record belongs to a study of Graves' ophthalmopathy and Graves' hyperthyroidism. Beta-chain TCR CDR3 regions were amplified from RNA transcripts. The workflow started with a first-round RT-PCR run with HTBI primers and then moved on to a second-round multiplex PCR. In TCRdb, the multiplex PCR reads were re-called with MiXCR into one record per CDR3 protein. The repertoire holds hundreds of thousands of distinct CDR3 sequences, with around 45% as singletons. Study-wide results and limits: Distinction of ophthalmopathy from stable hyperthyroidism by a 13-signature model reached roughly 85% sensitivity and 81.08% specificity. The model flagged ophthalmopathy progression at roughly 71% sensitivity and nearly 75% specificity.

This TCR was recovered from an adult man with Graves' ophthalmopathy. The sample taken for sequencing was peripheral blood. The chain employs TRBV7-9 and TRBJ2-2, with D hard to call. CDR3 sequence: CASTLEVTGELFF. CDR3 coding DNA: TGTGCCAGCACCTTAGAGGTGACCGGGGAGCTGTTTTTT. Full variable domain (remainder filled in from reference TRBV7-9 and TRBJ2-2): DTGVSQNPRHKITKRGQNVTFRCDPISEHNRLYWYRQTLGQGPEFLTYFQNEAQLEKSRLLSDRFSAERPKGSFSTLEIQRTEQGDSAMYLCASTLEVTGELFFGEGSRLTVL.